These 25 T cell receptor beta chains share one sample of origin, sequenced in a study of OX40 agonist ivuxolimab in advanced cancers. Assay: immunoSEQ multiplex PCR; the TCRdb copy retains only in-frame clones and omits some. This sample has 20,000 to 25,000 clones, with about 77% found just once. Source: CD4+ or CD8+ T cells sorted from blood, taken in a trial of the OX40 agonist ivuxolimab. Source of these receptors: an adult with an advanced solid tumor such as melanoma, head and neck, liver or kidney cancer.

V and J are TRBV19 and TRBJ1-4; D unclear. The CDR3 totals 14 residues. Trimming took off 7 bases at V and 8 bases at J, with 17 bases between the two ends. CDR1 is LNHDA, CDR2 SQIVND, per germline (reference sequence). CDR3 sequence (DNA): TGTGCCAGTACCCCCGGTACGGCGGAGGAAAAACTGTTTTTT. It specifies CASTPGTAEEKLFF.

This chain links TRBV18 with TRBJ1-5; 12 bases line up with TRBD1. CDR3 size: 18 residues. Germline values: CDR1 KGHSH, CDR2 LQKENI. V shed 3 bases and J 5 bases; nucleotides not matched to a gene: 11. The CDR3 region is CASSPPGQGANNHQPQHF. The CDR3 DNA sequence: TGTGCCAGCTCACCGCCGGGACAGGGGGCCAACAACCATCAGCCCCAGCATTTT.

This chain uses TRBV27 with TRBJ1-2; the match to TRBD1 covers 7 bases. Trimming took 2 bases from V and 7 from J; bases not matched to a gene: 10. Germline-derived CDR1 and CDR2 are MNHEY and SMNVEV (reference sequence). This CDR3 is built from 15 residues. CDR3 nucleotide sequence: TGTGCCAGCAGTTTAAAGCCCGACAGGGAAGGTGGCTACACCTTC. It translates to CASSLKPDREGGYTF.

This rearrangement joins TRBV19 to TRBJ1-2, with TRBD1 matching 7 bases. The V and J ends lost 5 bases and 7 bases, in that order; junction bases with no gene match: 10. CDR1 LNHDA and CDR2 SQIVND come from the germline V gene (reference sequence). This CDR3 contains 14 residues. The CDR3 sequence is CASSLQQGPFGYTF. The CDR3 DNA sequence: TGTGCCAGTAGTCTCCAACAGGGGCCGTTTGGCTACACCTTC.

The count of this clone is one. This chain links TRBV19 with TRBJ1-3; D may be TRBD1 (6 bases). Trimming removed 6 bases from V and 2 bases from J, with 11 bases in between. This CDR3 comprises 14 residues. Germline loops: CDR1 LNHDA, CDR2 SQIVND (reference sequence). The CDR3 DNA reads as TGTGCCAGTAGCACGACAGGCACTGGAAACACCATATATTTT. Residues: CASSTTGTGNTIYF.

This chain links TRBV27 with TRBJ2-7; no firm D call. Germline values: CDR1 MNHEY, CDR2 SMNVEV (reference sequence). The CDR3 extends over 14 amino acids. Trimming took off 1 base at V and 3 bases at J, with 10 bases between the two ends. CDR3 coding DNA: TGTGCCAGCAGTTTATGGCCGGAAAACTACGAGCAGTACTTC. Its protein product is CASSLWPENYEQYF.

The gene calls are TRBV18 and TRBJ1-2; 8 positions match TRBD1. From germline, CDR1 is KGHSH and CDR2 LQKENI. V trimming: 4 bases; J trimming: 6 bases; junction bases outside the gene matches: 7. The CDR3 is 14 residues long. The CDR3: CASSRNRGENGYTF. In DNA form, the CDR3 reads TGTGCCAGCTCACGGAACAGGGGGGAGAATGGCTACACCTTC.

This chain joins TRBV7-9 and TRBJ2-6; TRBD1 agrees at 9 bases. In germline, CDR1 is SEHNR, CDR2 FQNEAQ (reference sequence). The CDR3 sequence is 16 residues long. V trimming: 5 bases; J trimming: 1 base; junction bases outside the gene matches: 3. The CDR3 bases are TGTGCCAGCAGCATGGACAGGGGTTCTGGGGCCAACGTCCTGACTTTC. This gives the protein CASSMDRGSGANVLTF.

V usage is TRBV21-1 and J usage is TRBJ2-3; no check of the table's D call, TRBD1, against the DNA was made. TRBV21-1 is described as a pseudogene. This CDR3 has 15 residues. DNA for the CDR3: TGTGCCAGCACCCTGCATGGACAGCTCTTAGATACGCAGTATTTT. Residues: CASTLHGQLLDTQYF.

The rearrangement uses TRBV30 and TRBJ1-1, with TRBD1 matching over 9 bases. This CDR3 comprises 16 residues. With 0 bases clipped from V and 0 bases from J, the junction kept 5 bases outside the gene matches. From germline, CDR1 is GTSNPN and CDR2 SVGIG (reference sequence). CDR3 sequence: CAWSVQGAVMNTEAFF. The CDR3 region has the DNA TGTGCCTGGAGTGTACAGGGGGCGGTCATGAACACTGAAGCTTTCTTT.

The CDR3 DNA is TGTGCCAGCTCACCACGGGACAGGGGAACCTCGTCCGAAGCTTTCTTT. Protein: CASSPRDRGTSSEAFF. The chain joins TRBV18 to TRBJ1-1; TRBD1 agrees at 10 bases. The length of the CDR3 is 16 residues. Germline V gene lookup returns CDR1 KGHSH and CDR2 LQKENI. Losses at the gene ends were 1 base for V and 8 bases for J; bases not matched to a gene: 10.

The rearrangement links TRBV29-1 to TRBJ2-5, with D maybe TRBD2 (6 bases). Trimming removed 7 bases at V and 4 bases at J, with 10 bases between. The germline V gene has CDR1 SQVTM and CDR2 ANQGSEA. There are 11 residues in the CDR3. CDR3: CSGGTTETQYF. Here the CDR3 DNA reads TGCAGCGGCGGGACGACAGAGACCCAGTACTTC.

This clone was recorded a few times. The rearrangement links TRBV5-5 to TRBJ1-6, with TRBD1 identical over 9 bases. With 3 bases clipped from V and 6 bases from J, the junction kept 4 bases outside the gene matches. Germline V gene data show CDR1 as SGHKS and CDR2 as YYEKEE (reference sequence). The CDR3 is 15 residues long. CDR3 nucleotides: TGTGCCAGCAGCTATTGGGACAGGGTTAATTCACCCCTCCACTTT. Translated: CASSYWDRVNSPLHF.

The rearrangement uses TRBV19 and TRBJ1-4; 7 positions match TRBD1. The CDR3 has 14 residues. J was trimmed by 4 bases and V by 5 bases; bases with no gene match: 4. Germline lookup yields CDR1 LNHDA and CDR2 SQIVND (reference sequence). The CDR3 sequence is CASSVQGSNEKLFF. CDR3 nucleotides: TGTGCCAGTAGTGTACAGGGGAGTAATGAAAAACTGTTTTTT.

This sequence joins TRBV11-2 and TRBJ2-3; TRBD1 agrees at 9 bases. The germline gives CDR1 SGHAT, CDR2 FQNNGV. The CDR3 runs 16 residues. With 5 bases clipped from V and 6 bases from J, the junction kept 12 bases outside the gene matches. This chain's CDR3 is CASSGRDRVTLDTQYF. As DNA, the CDR3 is TGTGCCAGCAGCGGCCGGGACAGGGTTACTCTCGATACGCAGTATTTT.

Only a few counts were recorded for this clone. The chain joins TRBV12-5 to TRBJ1-3; D remains ambiguous. This CDR3 spans 15 amino acids. Trimming removed 4 bases from V and 3 bases from J, with 13 bases in between. Germline V gives CDR1 LGHNT, CDR2 FRNRAP. CDR3 sequence (DNA): TGTGCTAGTGGTTCCCTCCAGGCTTTTGGAAACACCATATATTTT. Residues: CASGSLQAFGNTIYF.

The chain is built from TRBV9 and TRBJ2-2; 11 nucleotides match TRBD1. The CDR3 has 16 residues. V was clipped by 5 bases and J by 3 bases; unmatched bases: 6. Looked up from germline, CDR1 is SGDLS and CDR2 is YYNGEE. The CDR3 protein is CASSPRTGGYTGELFF. DNA of the CDR3: TGTGCCAGCAGTCCCCGGACAGGGGGCTACACCGGGGAGCTGTTTTTT.

This chain connects TRBV7-2 to TRBJ1-5; no clear D gene. With 3 bases removed from V and 1 base from J, the gap between germline ends came to 4 bases. Germline values: CDR1 SGHTA, CDR2 FQGNSA. The CDR3 totals 13 residues. CDR3 in amino acids: CASSFKSNQPQHF. The DNA of the CDR3 is TGTGCCAGCAGCTTCAAGAGCAATCAGCCCCAGCATTTT.

The V call is TRBV5-1, the J call TRBJ2-5; no definite D call. V was clipped by 0 bases and J by 5 bases, with 11 bases between them. CDR3 length: 14 amino acids. CDR1 SGHRS and CDR2 YFSETQ come from the germline V gene. The chain's CDR3 is CASSLAGRAETQYF. Here the CDR3 DNA reads TGCGCCAGCAGCTTGGCGGGCAGAGCTGAGACCCAGTACTTC.

This chain connects TRBV6-6 to TRBJ2-5; D is uncertain. The CDR3 is 13 residues long. Trimming took 0 bases from V and 7 from J, leaving 9 bases between them. Looked up from germline, CDR1 is MNHNY and CDR2 is SVGAGI (reference sequence). Here the CDR3 reads CASSYSNLGTQYF. CDR3 sequence (DNA): TGTGCCAGCAGTTACTCGAACCTTGGGACCCAGTACTTC.

The J gene is TRBJ2-7, the V gene TRBV6-6; TRBD1 aligns across 7 bases. Germline CDR1 is MNHNY and CDR2 is SVGAGI (reference sequence). This CDR3 comprises 13 residues. The V and J ends lost 7 bases and 1 base, in that order; junction bases with no gene match: 4. CDR3 amino acids: CASTVGQSYEQYF. CDR3 in DNA: TGTGCCAGCACAGTGGGACAGTCCTACGAGCAGTACTTC.

The genes are TRBV20-1 and TRBJ2-5; D is undetermined. This CDR3 has 11 residues. CDR1 and CDR2 (germline): DFQATT, SNEGSKA (reference sequence). CDR3 region: CTVDSLETQYF. For the CDR3, the DNA is TGCACCGTAGACTCGCTAGAGACCCAGTACTTC.

V and J are TRBV30 and TRBJ2-7, with a possible D match to TRBD1 (5 bases). Germline V gene lookup returns CDR1 GTSNPN and CDR2 SVGIG (reference sequence). The germline V and J ends were trimmed by 0 bases and 12 bases, with 18 bases remaining between them. This CDR3 has 13 residues. The CDR3 protein is CAWSVLSSDTPYF. The CDR3 DNA reads as TGTGCCTGGAGTGTCTTGTCCTCGGACACCCCGTACTTC.

V usage is TRBV28 and J usage is TRBJ1-5; D is unclear. The CDR3 length is 15 residues. V was trimmed by 2 bases and J by 0 bases, leaving 8 bases between them. Looked up from germline, CDR1 is MDHEN and CDR2 is SYDVKM. The CDR3, as DNA: TGTGCCAGCAGTTTAAGTAGGTATAGCAATCAGCCCCAGCATTTT. It translates to CASSLSRYSNQPQHF.

This sequence joins TRBV4-2 and TRBJ2-5, with 7 bases fitting TRBD2. CDR1 is LGHNA and CDR2 is YNFKEQ in the germline V gene. V gave up 4 bases and J gave up 2 bases; unmatched junction bases: 13. The CDR3 extends over 17 amino acids. The CDR3 protein is CASSPGVSGRSQETQYF. CDR3 DNA: TGTGCCAGCAGCCCTGGGGTTAGCGGGCGCTCACAAGAGACCCAGTACTTC.